Below are 32 T cell receptor beta chains sequenced from a single sample in a study of T cell clonotyping in hematopoietic cell transplantation. Only in-frame clones appear in the TCRdb table, and some are missing; sequencing was by immunoSEQ multiplex PCR. This repertoire shows around 16,000 clones, 61% found once; its top ten account for about 10%. The material sequenced was PBMCs, taken 30 days after allogeneic stem cell transplant. These receptors originate from a male patient in his fifties who had an allogeneic stem cell transplant from an unrelated donor, so T cells may come from the graft donor. Some clones in this sample may be carry-over from other donors' samples.

V gene TRBV2 combines with J gene TRBJ2-7, with 9 bases aligning to TRBD1. Germline CDR1 is SNHLY and CDR2 is FYNNEI. V lost 8 bases, J lost 5 bases, and 7 bases stayed unmatched. This CDR3 has 13 amino acids. CDR3 sequence (DNA): TGTGCCAGCCAGGGGACAGGGCACCACGAGCAGTACTTC. Translated: CASQGTGHHEQYF.

V usage is TRBV2 and J usage is TRBJ1-2; weak D call: TRBD1 (6 bases). CDR1 and CDR2 (germline): SNHLY, FYNNEI. Between the trimmed V and J ends, which lost 10 bases and 4 bases, there was a span of 10 bases. This CDR3 spans 11 amino acids. The CDR3, as DNA: TGTGCCATGCGACAGGCCTATGGCTACACCTTC. Translated: CAMRQAYGYTF.

The rearrangement uses TRBV30 and TRBJ2-5, with D unclear. Germline V gene sequence: CDR1 GTSNPN, CDR2 SVGIG (reference sequence). V was cut by 5 bases and J by 5 bases, with 9 bases left in between. The CDR3 runs to 11 residues. CDR3 region: CAWGSTETQYF. In nucleotides, the CDR3 is TGTGCCTGGGGCTCGACTGAGACCCAGTACTTC.

V and J are TRBV4-3 and TRBJ1-2, with unresolved D. Trimming cost V 0 bases and J 2 bases, with 10 bases left between them. The CDR3 length is 15 residues. The germline gives CDR1 LGHNA, CDR2 YSLEER. The CDR3, as DNA: TGCGCCAGCAGCCAAGAAGTTGGCAGCAACTATGGCTACACCTTC. Protein sequence: CASSQEVGSNYGYTF.

The V gene is TRBV4-1, the J gene TRBJ1-1; 7 bases are shared with TRBD1. Germline V gives CDR1 MGHRA, CDR2 YSYEKL. With 0 bases clipped from V and 5 bases from J, the junction kept 9 bases outside the gene matches. CDR3 length: 16 amino acids. The CDR3 bases are TGCGCCAGCAGCCAAGATCACGAGGGGGCCAGGACTGAAGCTTTCTTT. It encodes CASSQDHEGARTEAFF.

The table lists this clone with a few counts. J is TRBJ1-4 and V is TRBV10-3, with D possibly matching TRBD1 (5 bases). Trimming removed 4 bases at V and 0 bases at J, with 9 bases between. This CDR3 region has 15 residues. Germline CDR1 reads ENHRY; CDR2 reads SYGVKD. CDR3 coding DNA: TGTGCCATCAGTGCGGCGGGGCCAACTAATGAAAAACTGTTTTTT. Translated, it gives CAISAAGPTNEKLFF.

This chain joins TRBV30 and TRBJ1-2; D is possibly TRBD1 (6 bases). The V end was cut by 2 bases, the J end by 7 bases, with 14 bases between. The length of the CDR3 is 13 residues. The germline V gene has CDR1 GTSNPN and CDR2 SVGIG (reference sequence). This chain's CDR3 is CAWSRQDGAGYTF. In nucleotides, the CDR3 is TGTGCCTGGAGTCGACAGGATGGAGCTGGCTACACCTTC.

The chain recombines TRBV7-2 with TRBJ2-5; D unclear. The CDR3 length is 13 residues. V lost 5 bases, J lost 1 base, and 8 bases lay in between. The V gene's germline CDR1 is SGHTA and CDR2 FQGNSA. This CDR3 is CASSQETQETQYF. CDR3 DNA: TGTGCCAGCAGCCAGGAGACCCAAGAGACCCAGTACTTC.

V gene TRBV4-1 combines with J gene TRBJ2-3, with 10 bases that match TRBD1. J was trimmed by 3 bases and V by 0 bases; bases with no gene match: 3. Germline CDR1 and CDR2: MGHRA and YSYEKL. The CDR3 length is 16 residues. The CDR3 region is CASSQEGQGWTDTQYF. The CDR3 DNA reads TGCGCCAGCAGCCAAGAGGGACAGGGGTGGACAGATACGCAGTATTTT.

This clone was counted only a few times. The CDR3 region has the DNA TGTGCCAGCAGCTTAGGGCTAGCGGGGGGGCGTGACATTCAGTACTTC. Translating gives CASSLGLAGGRDIQYF. V gene TRBV7-2 combines with J gene TRBJ2-4; 12 bases are shared with TRBD2. After removal of 1 base from V and 8 bases from J, the junction contained 6 bases not matched to a gene. The germline V gene encodes CDR1 SGHTA and CDR2 FQGNSA. The CDR3 has 16 amino acids.

This chain joins TRBV28 and TRBJ1-6, with D perhaps matching TRBD1 (5 bases). The V end lost 10 bases, the J end lost 0 bases, and 22 bases lay between the germline ends. The CDR3 extends over 18 amino acids. CDR1 and CDR2 from the germline V gene are MDHEN and SYDVKM. The CDR3 loop is CATRSGADPSSYNSPLHF. The CDR3 nucleotides are TGTGCCACCCGCAGCGGGGCAGATCCGAGCTCCTATAATTCACCCCTCCACTTT.

V usage is TRBV30 and J usage is TRBJ1-1; D not resolved. The CDR3 extends over 12 amino acids. Germline CDR1 is GTSNPN and CDR2 is SVGIG (reference sequence). Trimming took off 0 bases at V and 4 bases at J, with 6 bases between the two ends. CDR3 DNA sequence: TGTGCCTGGAGTGTACTGAGCACTGAAGCTTTCTTT. As protein: CAWSVLSTEAFF.

The V gene is TRBV19, the J gene TRBJ1-3; 7 bases fit TRBD1. This CDR3 has 16 residues. CDR1 is LNHDA, CDR2 SQIVND, per germline (reference sequence). Trimming cost V 3 bases and J 0 bases; bases outside gene matches: 5. CDR3 sequence (DNA): TGTGCCAGTAGTATGGAACGACAGGGCTCTGGAAACACCATATATTTT. It translates to CASSMERQGSGNTIYF. Full variable domain (remainder filled in from reference TRBV19 and TRBJ1-3): DGGITQSPKYLFRKEGQNVTLSCEQNLNHDAMYWYRQDPGQGLRLIYYSQIVNDFQKGDIAEGYSVSREKKESFPLTVTSAQKNPTAFYLCASSMERQGSGNTIYFGEGSWLTVV.

This clone was observed once. CDR3 bases: TGTGCCTGGAATGGGGGCAACTCCTACGAGCAGTACTTC. Amino acid sequence: CAWNGGNSYEQYF. The rearrangement links TRBV30 to TRBJ2-7; TRBD1 is a possible D gene (6 bases). Trimming took off 4 bases at V and 0 bases at J, with 10 bases between the two ends. Germline CDR1 is GTSNPN and CDR2 is SVGIG (reference sequence). CDR3 size: 13 residues.

The chain is built from TRBV19 and TRBJ2-6; the D gene is possibly TRBD2 (5 bases). The V gene's germline CDR1 is LNHDA and CDR2 SQIVND (reference sequence). This CDR3 has 17 amino acids. V was pared by 1 base and J by 2 bases, with 12 bases between. The CDR3, as DNA: TGTGCCAGTAGTATAGTGGCGGGTCGTCCTGGGGCCAACGTCCTGACTTTC. Translating it yields CASSIVAGRPGANVLTF.

By sample share, this clone is large. The J gene is TRBJ1-1, the V gene TRBV11-3; D call uncertain. This CDR3 comprises 15 residues. V was shortened by 1 base and J by 3 bases, with 12 bases between the two germline ends. The germline gives CDR1 SGHNT, CDR2 YENEEA. Written as DNA, the CDR3 is TGTGCCAGCAGCTTAGGACCGGTTGGATACACTGAAGCTTTCTTT. This codes for CASSLGPVGYTEAFF.

The chain couples TRBV5-1 to TRBJ2-1; D possibly corresponds to TRBD1 (6 bases). Looked up from germline, CDR1 is SGHRS and CDR2 is YFSETQ. This CDR3 spans 14 amino acids. The V and J ends lost 5 bases and 2 bases respectively, with 11 bases between them. The CDR3 DNA reads TGCGCCAGCAGTGTTGGGGACACCTACAATGAGCAGTTCTTC. Amino acids: CASSVGDTYNEQFF.

Concerning this clone itself: One end of the junction does not line up with germline, which may come from a read error. The rearrangement links TRBV27 to TRBJ1-5; D gene unclear. Germline values: CDR1 MNHEY, CDR2 SMNVEV (reference sequence). The CDR3 sequence is 12 residues long. The CDR3 bases are TGCGCCAGCAGGATTGGTGATCAGCCCCAGCATTTT. Protein sequence: CASRIGDQPQHF.

V is TRBV6-5 and J is TRBJ1-1; no definite D call. V lost 0 bases and J 3 bases, leaving 8 bases between the germline ends. This CDR3 has 14 amino acids. CDR1 and CDR2 (germline): MNHEY, SVGAGI. The CDR3 spells CASSYSPGYTEAFF. In DNA, the CDR3 is TGTGCCAGCAGTTACTCGCCAGGCTACACTGAAGCTTTCTTT.

The genes are TRBV6-6 and TRBJ2-7, with unresolved D. This CDR3 has 12 residues. Looked up from germline, CDR1 is MNHNY and CDR2 is SVGAGI (reference sequence). Trimming took 6 bases from V and 5 from J, leaving 11 bases between them. The CDR3 nucleotides read TGTGCCAGCAGCCGGAATGTCGACGAGCAGTACTTC. Its protein product is CASSRNVDEQYF.

V usage is TRBV30 and J usage is TRBJ2-5; D possibly corresponds to TRBD1 (7 bases). From germline, CDR1 is GTSNPN and CDR2 SVGIG (reference sequence). V was clipped by 5 bases and J by 5 bases, with 18 bases between them. CDR3 length: 14 residues. The CDR3 nucleotides are TGTGCCTGGGGAAAAGGGGGCGGAGGGGAGACCCAGTACTTC. Protein: CAWGKGGGGETQYF.

This clone has a handful of counts. The CDR3 DNA sequence: TGTGCCTGGAGTCTGGGACGCTACGAGCAGTACTTC. Encoded protein: CAWSLGRYEQYF. This chain connects TRBV30 to TRBJ2-7; the D gene could be TRBD1 or TRBD2 (5 bases each). Germline CDR1 is GTSNPN and CDR2 is SVGIG (reference sequence). V shed 2 bases and J shed 3 bases, with 8 bases lying between them. This CDR3 is 12 amino acids long.

This sequence joins TRBV5-1 and TRBJ1-5; 7 nucleotides agree with TRBD1. Germline CDR1 and CDR2: SGHRS and YFSETQ. This CDR3 contains 15 residues. Trimming cost V 0 bases and J 8 bases; bases outside gene matches: 8. The CDR3 bases are TGCGCCAGCAGCTTGGCAGGGGGTCAACCCGAGCCCCAGCATTTT. It encodes CASSLAGGQPEPQHF.

This chain connects TRBV5-4 to TRBJ2-5; perhaps TRBD2 as D (6 bases). There are 15 residues in the CDR3. Trimming took off 3 bases at V and 7 bases at J, with 19 bases between the two ends. Germline V gene data show CDR1 as SGHNT and CDR2 as YYREEE (reference sequence). CDR3 nucleotide sequence: TGTGCCAGCAGCTGGGGAGGCGGGGAACTCGGGACCCAGTACTTC. Its translation: CASSWGGGELGTQYF.

V and J are TRBV6-1 and TRBJ2-7, with D perhaps TRBD1 (7 bases). This CDR3 region has 15 residues. V was shortened by 6 bases and J by 6 bases, with 21 bases between the two germline ends. CDR1 and CDR2 (germline): MNHNS, SASEGT. The DNA of the CDR3 is TGTGCCAGCAGCGAGTCTCAGGGGGGACTCGGCGAGCAGTACTTC. Residues: CASSESQGGLGEQYF.

The V and J genes are TRBV30 and TRBJ2-2; perhaps TRBD1 as D (5 bases). There are 13 residues in the CDR3. Trimming pared 2 bases from V and 6 bases from J, leaving 10 bases between. Looked up from germline, CDR1 is GTSNPN and CDR2 is SVGIG (reference sequence). The CDR3 spells CAWSPRVPGELFF. DNA for the CDR3: TGTGCCTGGAGTCCCAGGGTCCCCGGGGAGCTGTTTTTT.

In its sample, this clone was seen a few times. The chain combines TRBV7-6 with TRBJ2-1; D is uncertain. This CDR3 comprises 11 residues. V lost 5 bases, J lost 5 bases, and 4 bases lay in between. Germline CDR1 and CDR2: SGHVS and FNYEAQ. CDR3: CASSLHNEQFF. Written as DNA, the CDR3 is TGTGCCAGCAGCCTTCACAATGAGCAGTTCTTC.

This chain uses TRBV5-1 with TRBJ2-6; no clear D gene. Germline CDR1 SGHRS, CDR2 YFSETQ. The germline V and J ends were trimmed by 0 bases and 4 bases, with 5 bases remaining between them. The CDR3 runs to 14 residues. CDR3 nucleotides: TGCGCCAGCAGCTTGGCACCGGGGGCCAACGTCCTGACTTTC. Amino acids: CASSLAPGANVLTF.

CDR3 amino acids: CASSYKGSPYNEQFF. CDR3 DNA sequence: TGTGCCAGCAGCTATAAGGGTAGCCCCTACAATGAGCAGTTCTTC. This chain joins TRBV5-4 and TRBJ2-1; D not resolved. V was clipped by 3 bases and J by 2 bases, with 12 bases between them. Per the germline V gene, CDR1 is SGHNT and CDR2 is YYREEE (reference sequence). The CDR3 consists of 15 residues.

This clone was recorded a few times. The chain uses TRBV2 and TRBJ2-7; maybe TRBD1 (6 bases). Between the trimmed V and J ends, which lost 7 bases and 5 bases, there was a span of 21 bases. This CDR3 is built from 15 residues. Germline V gene data show CDR1 as SNHLY and CDR2 as FYNNEI. CDR3 loop: CASIYLQGMVNEQYF. The CDR3 nucleotides read TGTGCCAGCATTTATTTGCAGGGGATGGTCAACGAGCAGTACTTC.

This sequence joins TRBV30 and TRBJ1-6, with TRBD1 identical over 11 bases. This CDR3 contains 15 residues. CDR1 is GTSNPN, CDR2 SVGIG, per germline (reference sequence). Trimming took 5 bases from V and 7 from J; bases not matched to a gene: 7. CDR3 coding DNA: TGTGCCTGGGACGGGACAGGGGGATGGAATTCACCCCTCCACTTT. Translated: CAWDGTGGWNSPLHF.

This chain joins TRBV29-1 and TRBJ2-5; 8 nucleotides match TRBD2. Germline V gives CDR1 SQVTM, CDR2 ANQGSEA. The CDR3 has 12 residues. Trimming cost V 4 bases and J 5 bases; bases outside gene matches: 3. The CDR3 DNA sequence: TGCAGCGTTGCGGCTAGCGGGGAGACCCAGTACTTC. It is translated as CSVAASGETQYF.